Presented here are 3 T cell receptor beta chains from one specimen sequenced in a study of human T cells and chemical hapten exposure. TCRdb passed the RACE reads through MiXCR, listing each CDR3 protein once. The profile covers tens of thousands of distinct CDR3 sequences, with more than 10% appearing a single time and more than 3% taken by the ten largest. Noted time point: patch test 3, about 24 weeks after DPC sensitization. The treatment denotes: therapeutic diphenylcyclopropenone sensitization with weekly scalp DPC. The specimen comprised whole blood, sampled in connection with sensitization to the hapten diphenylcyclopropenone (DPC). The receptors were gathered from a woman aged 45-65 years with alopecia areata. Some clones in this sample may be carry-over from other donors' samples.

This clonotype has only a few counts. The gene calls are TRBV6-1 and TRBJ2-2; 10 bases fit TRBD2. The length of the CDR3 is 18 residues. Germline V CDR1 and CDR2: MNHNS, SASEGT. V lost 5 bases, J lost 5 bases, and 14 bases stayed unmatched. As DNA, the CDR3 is TGTGCCAGCAGTCCATATCCTCTAGCGGGAGTGCAGACCGGGGAGCTGTTTTTT. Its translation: CASSPYPLAGVQTGELFF.

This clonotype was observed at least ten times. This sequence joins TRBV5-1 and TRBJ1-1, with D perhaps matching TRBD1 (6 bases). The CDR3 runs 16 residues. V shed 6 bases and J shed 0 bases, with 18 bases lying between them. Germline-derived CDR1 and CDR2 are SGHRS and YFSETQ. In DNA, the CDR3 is TGCGCCAGCAACACCGAGACAGGCCCGATGAACACTGAAGCTTTCTTT. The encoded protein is CASNTETGPMNTEAFF.

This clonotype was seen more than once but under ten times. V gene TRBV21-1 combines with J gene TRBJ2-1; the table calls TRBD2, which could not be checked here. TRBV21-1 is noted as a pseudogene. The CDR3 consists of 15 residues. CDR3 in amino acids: CASSMNSGNYNEQFF. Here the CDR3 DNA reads TGTGCCAGCAGCATGAATAGCGGGAACTACAATGAGCAGTTCTTC.